This TCR beta chain was identified during a study of T cells in Graves' hyperthyroidism and ophthalmopathy. Trimming took 7 bases from V and 9 from J, leaving 22 bases between them. CDR1 and CDR2 from the germline V gene are WNHNN and SYGVQD (reference sequence). The CDR3 runs 15 residues. Amplification targeted TCR beta CDR3 regions from RNA transcripts. The HTBI primer set drove a first-round RT-PCR of the TCR CDR3. MiXCR was run by TCRdb on the multiplex PCR reads, yielding one entry per CDR3 protein. The sample includes approximately 350,000 distinct CDR3 sequences, roughly 15% of them seen just once.

The sequence was collected from an older woman with Graves' ophthalmopathy. Sequencing was carried out using blood. The V and J genes are TRBV10-1 and TRBJ2-1; no reliable D call. The CDR3 region has the DNA TGCGCCAGCACTCTCGAGTTAAGGATTGTAAGTGAGCAGTTCTTC. Protein: CASTLELRIVSEQFF.